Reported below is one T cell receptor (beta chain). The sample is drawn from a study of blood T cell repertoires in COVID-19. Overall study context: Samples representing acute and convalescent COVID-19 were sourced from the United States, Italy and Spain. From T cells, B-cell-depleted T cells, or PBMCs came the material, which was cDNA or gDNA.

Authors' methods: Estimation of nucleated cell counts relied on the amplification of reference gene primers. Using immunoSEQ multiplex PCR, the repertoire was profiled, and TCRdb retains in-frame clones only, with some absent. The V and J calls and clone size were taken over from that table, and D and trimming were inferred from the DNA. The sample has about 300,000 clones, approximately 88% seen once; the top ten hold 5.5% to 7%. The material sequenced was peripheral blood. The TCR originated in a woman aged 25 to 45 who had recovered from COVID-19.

CDR3 region: CASSPRGKGNSPLHF. DNA of the CDR3: TGTGCCAGCAGCCCAAGGGGGAAGGGGAATTCACCCCTCCACTTT. The chain couples TRBV7-8 to TRBJ1-6; D perhaps matches TRBD1 (6 bases). Trimming took 5 bases from V and 7 from J, leaving 15 bases between them. The CDR3 is made up of 15 amino acids. Germline lookup yields CDR1 SGHVS and CDR2 FQNEAQ.